The TCR beta chain under discussion was sequenced for a study of blood T cell repertoires in COVID-19. Study-wide context: Sources were T cells, B-cell-depleted T cells, or PBMCs; the material itself was cDNA or gDNA.

In germline, CDR1 is MDHEN, CDR2 SYDVKM. The CDR3 contains 16 residues. V lost 1 base, J lost 1 base, and 4 bases stayed unmatched. Source study methods: Amplifying reference gene primers gave estimates of nucleated cell counts. TCRdb's copy holds only in-frame clones and misses some; the assay was immunoSEQ multiplex PCR. V and J calls and clone size come straight from that table; D and trimming were deduced from the DNA. In the table there are roughly 300,000 clones, roughly 85% of which are singletons. Participants were placed into cohorts based on the clinical history they reported. Donors in Cohort 3 who had recovered were those with two negative PCRs, healthcare professional clearance, or resolution of their symptoms.

V is TRBV28 and J is TRBJ1-5, with TRBD1 matching 7 bases. The TCR comes from a woman aged 50 to 65 who had recovered from COVID-19. Material: PBMCs or T cells enriched from blood (not recorded which). The CDR3: CASSLYRGGSNQPQHF. CDR3 in DNA: TGTGCCAGCAGTTTATACAGGGGCGGAAGCAATCAGCCCCAGCATTTT.